This is a list of T cell receptor beta chains from one sample in a study of blood T cells in healthy people across ages. TCRdb passed the 5' RACE reads through MiXCR, listing each CDR3 protein once. The sample records roughly 1,800,000 distinct CDR3 sequences, about 50% being singletons. The sample consisted of blood. All receptors come from a woman aged 40 to 55 in good health. The CDR3 runs from the conserved cysteine through the conserved F or W. The D gene is left open where the match is weak. Not all rows give a size; the values are once, few, many and, for expanded clones, a class.

D gene: .; V gene: TRBV4-1; clone size: .; J gene: TRBJ1-2; CDR3 protein: CASSPLVGGEDYGYTF; CDR3 DNA: TGCGCCAGCAGCCCCCTGGTTGGGGGCGAAGACTATGGCTACACCTTC
D gene: TRBD2; V gene: TRBV5-5; clone size: .; J gene: TRBJ2-1; CDR3 protein: CASSSQAGIHNEQFF; CDR3 DNA: TGTGCCAGCAGCTCTCAAGCGGGGATACACAACGAGCAGTTCTTC
D gene: TRBD1; V gene: TRBV6-1; clone size: .; J gene: TRBJ2-1; CDR3 protein: CASSGQGGINYNEQFF; CDR3 DNA: TGTGCCAGCAGCGGACAGGGGGGGATTAACTACAATGAGCAGTTCTTC
D gene: .; V gene: TRBV27; clone size: .; J gene: TRBJ1-5; CDR3 protein: CASRYRDNQPQHF; CDR3 DNA: TGTGCCAGCAGATACAGGGACAATCAGCCCCAGCATTTT
D gene: .; V gene: TRBV7-2; clone size: .; J gene: TRBJ2-5; CDR3 protein: CASGRTNRLETQYF; CDR3 DNA: TGTGCCAGCGGACGGACAAACAGGCTAGAGACCCAGTACTTC
D gene: .; V gene: TRBV28; clone size: .; J gene: TRBJ2-7; CDR3 protein: CASSLEAVRYEQYF; CDR3 DNA: TGTGCCAGCAGTTTAGAGGCAGTCCGGTACGAGCAGTACTTC
D gene: .; V gene: TRBV6-2/TRBV6-3; clone size: .; J gene: TRBJ2-1; CDR3 protein: CASSYDIRVLRNEQFF; CDR3 DNA: TGTGCCAGCAGTTACGATATCCGGGTATTACGCAATGAGCAGTTCTTC
D gene: .; V gene: TRBV6-5; clone size: .; J gene: TRBJ2-3; CDR3 protein: CASRFPGETDTQYF; CDR3 DNA: TGTGCCAGCAGGTTTCCCGGGGAGACAGATACGCAGTATTTT
D gene: .; V gene: TRBV9; clone size: once; J gene: TRBJ2-1; CDR3 protein: CASSGKVKLDSSSYDEQFF; CDR3 DNA: TGTGCCAGCAGCGGAAAAGTAAAACTGGACAGTAGCTCCTACGATGAGCAGTTCTTC
D gene: .; V gene: TRBV5-1; clone size: few; J gene: TRBJ2-3; CDR3 protein: CASSLNRGSTDTQYF; CDR3 DNA: TGTGCCAGCAGCTTAAATAGGGGCAGCACAGATACGCAGTATTTT
D gene: .; V gene: TRBV18; clone size: .; J gene: TRBJ2-1; CDR3 protein: CASSQGLPSRNEQFF; CDR3 DNA: TGTGCCAGCTCCCAGGGACTCCCGAGCCGAAATGAGCAGTTCTTC
D gene: .; V gene: TRBV14; clone size: .; J gene: TRBJ1-2; CDR3 protein: CASSQDRKGIHGYTF; CDR3 DNA: TGTGCCAGCAGCCAAGATCGGAAGGGAATCCATGGCTACACCTTC
D gene: TRBD1; V gene: TRBV6-1; clone size: .; J gene: TRBJ1-5; CDR3 protein: CASSPGDSSTGYSNQPQHF; CDR3 DNA: TGTGCCAGCAGTCCCGGGGACAGCTCTACTGGCTATAGCAATCAGCCCCAGCATTTT
D gene: .; V gene: TRBV6-1; clone size: few; J gene: TRBJ2-7; CDR3 protein: CASSRRAALVGKTYEQYF; CDR3 DNA: TGTGCCAGCAGTCGGCGCGCCGCTCTGGTAGGGAAAACCTACGAGCAGTACTTC
D gene: .; V gene: TRBV6-6; clone size: few; J gene: TRBJ2-4; CDR3 protein: CASSYPRGRAAKNIQYF; CDR3 DNA: TGTGCCAGCAGTTACCCCCGTGGGAGAGCGGCCAAAAACATTCAGTACTTC
D gene: TRBD2; V gene: TRBV6-6; clone size: .; J gene: TRBJ2-1; CDR3 protein: CASILAGGGQPGEQFF; CDR3 DNA: TGTGCCAGCATACTAGCGGGGGGGGGCCAGCCTGGTGAGCAGTTCTTC
D gene: .; V gene: TRBV27; clone size: .; J gene: TRBJ2-1; CDR3 protein: CASSLFGGISYNEQFF; CDR3 DNA: TGTGCCAGCAGTTTATTCGGCGGAATCTCCTACAATGAGCAGTTCTTC
D gene: TRBD1; V gene: TRBV6-5; clone size: few; J gene: TRBJ1-2; CDR3 protein: CASSRQGGNGSTF; CDR3 DNA: TGTGCCAGCAGCCGACAGGGAGGGAATGGCTCCACCTTC
D gene: TRBD1; V gene: TRBV29-1; clone size: few; J gene: TRBJ2-7; CDR3 protein: CSVAPGQPYNEQYF; CDR3 DNA: TGCAGCGTTGCCCCGGGACAGCCGTACAATGAGCAGTACTTC
D gene: .; V gene: TRBV28; clone size: .; J gene: TRBJ2-1; CDR3 protein: CASSSRWDAEQFF; CDR3 DNA: TGTGCCAGCAGTTCGCGATGGGATGCTGAGCAGTTCTTC
D gene: TRBD2; V gene: TRBV7-3; clone size: .; J gene: TRBJ2-5; CDR3 protein: CASSPSGGRWETQYF; CDR3 DNA: TGTGCCAGCAGTCCTAGCGGGGGACGGTGGGAGACCCAGTACTTC
D gene: TRBD1; V gene: TRBV9; clone size: .; J gene: TRBJ1-6; CDR3 protein: CASSATGTANSPLHF; CDR3 DNA: TGTGCCAGCAGCGCAACCGGGACAGCAAATTCACCCCTCCACTTT
D gene: .; V gene: TRBV28; clone size: .; J gene: TRBJ1-5; CDR3 protein: CASSATRTKQLNYPQHF; CDR3 DNA: TGTGCCAGCAGTGCAACCCGGACAAAACAATTAAATTATCCCCAGCATTTT
D gene: .; V gene: TRBV28; clone size: once; J gene: TRBJ2-6; CDR3 protein: CASTMPVGANVLTF; CDR3 DNA: TGTGCCAGCACCATGCCAGTAGGGGCCAACGTCCTGACTTTC
D gene: .; V gene: TRBV10-3; clone size: once; J gene: TRBJ2-5; CDR3 protein: CAISQTSFETQYF; CDR3 DNA: TGTGCCATCAGTCAGACTAGTTTTGAGACCCAGTACTTC
D gene: TRBD2; V gene: TRBV7-9; clone size: .; J gene: TRBJ2-5; CDR3 protein: CASSKGGGGEETQYF; CDR3 DNA: TGTGCCAGCAGTAAAGGCGGCGGGGGAGAAGAGACCCAGTACTTC
D gene: .; V gene: TRBV9; clone size: .; J gene: TRBJ2-1; CDR3 protein: CASSVDPRDEQFF; CDR3 DNA: TGTGCCAGCAGCGTAGACCCCCGGGATGAGCAGTTCTTC
D gene: .; V gene: TRBV20-1; clone size: .; J gene: TRBJ1-1; CDR3 protein: CSARPPAGHTEAFF; CDR3 DNA: TGCAGTGCTAGGCCACCGGCGGGGCACACTGAAGCTTTCTTT